This is a list of T cell receptor beta chains from one sample in a study of spatial heterogeneity in lung cancer. MiXCR, run by TCRdb on the 5' RACE reads, gives a single entry per CDR3 protein. This table holds around 6,200 distinct CDR3 sequences, more than 12% found once. The sample consisted of lung tumor tissue, taken at surgery. These receptor sequences come from a male donor with early-stage non-small cell lung cancer. CDR3s include the opening cysteine and the closing phenylalanine or tryptophan. D genes are given only for firm matches. The listing skips clone size in some rows; elsewhere it reads once, few, many or a size class.

CDR3	DNA	J	length	D	V	size
CAWSHGAGTDEQFF	TGTGCCTGGAGCCACGGGGCAGGGACTGATGAGCAGTTCTTC	TRBJ2-1	14	-	TRBV30	medium-sized
CASTSVQGHTEAFF	TGTGCCAGCACGTCAGTTCAGGGTCACACTGAAGCTTTCTTT	TRBJ1-1	14	-	TRBV19	-
CASSLAGHVNQPQHF	TGTGCCAGCAGCTTAGCCGGGCATGTCAATCAGCCCCAGCATTTT	TRBJ1-5	15	-	TRBV7-2	-
CASSESDGANQPQHF	TGTGCCAGCAGTGAAAGTGATGGGGCCAATCAGCCCCAGCATTTT	TRBJ1-5	15	-	TRBV2	many
CASKDDLMNTEAFF	TGTGCCAGCAAGGATGACCTCATGAACACTGAAGCTTTCTTT	TRBJ1-1	14	-	TRBV2	medium-sized
CSVDPPGELGYGYTF	TGCAGCGTTGACCCACCGGGCGAGTTGGGGTATGGCTACACCTTC	TRBJ1-2	15	-	TRBV29-1	medium-sized
CAISGDRMAFF	TGTGCCATCAGTGGTGACAGGATGGCTTTCTTT	TRBJ1-1	11	-	TRBV10-3	few
CASSQGVTGSILGTQYF	TGCGCCAGCAGCCAAGGGGTAACAGGGTCGATACTGGGGACCCAGTACTTC	TRBJ2-5	17	-	TRBV4-1	few
CASSYSPLAGIGEQYF	TGTGCCAGCAGTTACTCGCCCCTAGCGGGGATTGGCGAGCAGTACTTC	TRBJ2-7	16	TRBD2	TRBV6-5	-
CSAPPGTSGYNEQFF	TGCAGTGCTCCCCCCGGGACTAGTGGATACAATGAGCAGTTCTTC	TRBJ2-1	15	TRBD2	TRBV20-1	medium-sized
CASSSPAVSTGTYGYTF	TGTGCCAGCAGTTCCCCGGCAGTTTCCACGGGAACCTATGGCTACACCTTC	TRBJ1-2	17	-	TRBV28	-
CASSLLLSEQYF	TGTGCCAGCAGCCTACTACTTTCCGAGCAGTACTTC	TRBJ2-7	12	-	TRBV3-1	many
CASSFTSGVDTQYF	TGTGCCAGCAGCTTCACTAGCGGGGTTGATACGCAGTATTTT	TRBJ2-3	14	TRBD2	TRBV11-2	medium-sized
CASSPRGVEQYF	TGTGCCAGCAGCCCCAGAGGGGTCGAGCAGTACTTC	TRBJ2-7	12	-	TRBV14	-
CSASSQRADTQYF	TGCAGTGCTAGTAGTCAGAGGGCAGATACGCAGTATTTT	TRBJ2-3	13	-	TRBV20-1	-
CASSQRVVSTDTQYF	TGCGCCAGCAGCCAAAGAGTGGTCTCCACAGATACGCAGTATTTT	TRBJ2-3	15	-	TRBV4-3	medium-sized
CASRQSGTGRIVGELFF	TGTGCCAGCAGACAATCCGGGACAGGGCGTATTGTCGGGGAGCTGTTTTTT	TRBJ2-2	17	TRBD1	TRBV25-1	medium-sized
CASSGRNRAGETQYF	TGTGCCAGCAGCGGAAGAAACAGGGCGGGTGAGACCCAGTACTTC	TRBJ2-5	15	-	TRBV6-2/TRBV6-3	few
CSASQQGSDEKLFF	TGCAGTGCTTCTCAACAGGGCTCAGATGAAAAACTGTTTTTT	TRBJ1-4	14	-	TRBV20-1	many
CASSLAVTQETQYF	TGTGCCAGCAGCTTAGCGGTAACACAAGAGACCCAGTACTTC	TRBJ2-5	14	-	TRBV7-9	many
CASIGPADGYTF	TGTGCCAGCATCGGTCCGGCGGATGGCTACACCTTC	TRBJ1-2	12	-	TRBV19	medium-sized
CASRLSPGTEAFF	TGTGCCAGCAGACTTTCCCCGGGGACTGAAGCTTTCTTT	TRBJ1-1	13	-	TRBV3-1	many
CASDGLAINEQFF	TGTGCTAGTGACGGACTAGCGATCAATGAGCAGTTCTTC	TRBJ2-1	13	TRBD2	TRBV12-5	medium-sized
CASSWTRVNTEAFF	TGCGCCAGCAGCTGGACCAGGGTTAACACTGAAGCTTTCTTT	TRBJ1-1	14	-	TRBV5-1	-
CASSFGQGSETQYF	TGTGCCAGCAGCTTCGGACAGGGGAGCGAGACCCAGTACTTC	TRBJ2-5	14	TRBD1	TRBV5-4	-
CASSLGVLDTEAFF	TGCGCCAGCAGCTTGGGGGTATTGGACACTGAAGCTTTCTTT	TRBJ1-1	14	-	TRBV5-1	many
CSVSPGGTSYNEQFF	TGCAGCGTTTCCCCTGGGGGTACCTCCTACAATGAGCAGTTCTTC	TRBJ2-1	15	-	TRBV29-1	large
CASSLSRTGVTGNTIYF	TGTGCCAGCAGCCTATCTAGGACAGGGGTGACTGGAAACACCATATATTTT	TRBJ1-3	17	TRBD1	TRBV3-1	many
CASSFAGVGSEQYF	TGTGCCAGCAGTTTCGCGGGAGTGGGGTCCGAGCAGTACTTC	TRBJ2-7	14	TRBD2	TRBV6-6	-
CSLAGGDGHYGYTF	TGCTCCCTAGCAGGGGGCGACGGACACTATGGCTACACCTTC	TRBJ1-2	14	TRBD1	TRBV24-1	many
CASSLGPGTEAFF	TGTGCCAGCAGTCTTGGCCCGGGCACTGAAGCTTTCTTT	TRBJ1-1	13	-	TRBV12-3/TRBV12-4	-
CASSVGAGGPNEQFF	TGTGCCAGCAGCGTCGGTGCGGGAGGGCCCAATGAGCAGTTCTTC	TRBJ2-1	15	TRBD2	TRBV9	few
CASSLSGPNTEAFF	TGCGCCAGCAGCTTGTCAGGGCCCAACACTGAAGCTTTCTTT	TRBJ1-1	14	-	TRBV5-1	medium-sized
CASQMTALSINQPQHF	TGTGCCAGCCAAATGACAGCCCTGAGTATCAATCAGCCCCAGCATTTT	TRBJ1-5	16	-	TRBV6-6	many
CASSLRVSDTQYF	TGTGCCAGCAGCTTGCGAGTTTCAGATACGCAGTATTTT	TRBJ2-3	13	-	TRBV5-4	-
CASSPLVGSEKLFF	TGTGCCAGCTCACCACTGGTAGGGTCGGAAAAACTGTTTTTT	TRBJ1-4	14	-	TRBV18	medium-sized
CASSLQNTEAFF	TGTGCCAGCAGTCTGCAAAACACTGAAGCTTTCTTT	TRBJ1-1	12	-	TRBV28	few
CASTRDRVSYEQYF	TGTGCCAGCACCCGGGACAGAGTCTCCTACGAGCAGTACTTC	TRBJ2-7	14	TRBD1	TRBV18	few
CSALAVNTEAFF	TGCAGTGCCTTAGCCGTGAACACTGAAGCTTTCTTT	TRBJ1-1	12	-	TRBV20-1	medium-sized
CASSLAGTGGLYGYTF	TGTGCCAGCAGCTTAGCGGGGACAGGGGGACTCTATGGCTACACCTTC	TRBJ1-2	16	TRBD1	TRBV7-2	few
CASSSTTRRAEAFF	TGTGCCAGCAGCTCTACAACAAGGCGCGCTGAAGCTTTCTTT	TRBJ1-1	14	-	TRBV11-2	-
CASSDRDRLSYEQYF	TGTGCCAGCAGTGATAGGGACAGACTCTCCTACGAGCAGTACTTC	TRBJ2-7	15	TRBD1	TRBV6-1	medium-sized
CASSYVAGGTYEQYF	TGTGCCAGCAGTTACGTAGCGGGGGGTACCTACGAGCAGTACTTC	TRBJ2-7	15	TRBD2	TRBV6-5	-
CASSLAGPMGTEAFF	TGTGCCAGCAGTTTAGCGGGGCCTATGGGCACTGAAGCTTTCTTT	TRBJ1-1	15	-	TRBV12-3/TRBV12-4	medium-sized